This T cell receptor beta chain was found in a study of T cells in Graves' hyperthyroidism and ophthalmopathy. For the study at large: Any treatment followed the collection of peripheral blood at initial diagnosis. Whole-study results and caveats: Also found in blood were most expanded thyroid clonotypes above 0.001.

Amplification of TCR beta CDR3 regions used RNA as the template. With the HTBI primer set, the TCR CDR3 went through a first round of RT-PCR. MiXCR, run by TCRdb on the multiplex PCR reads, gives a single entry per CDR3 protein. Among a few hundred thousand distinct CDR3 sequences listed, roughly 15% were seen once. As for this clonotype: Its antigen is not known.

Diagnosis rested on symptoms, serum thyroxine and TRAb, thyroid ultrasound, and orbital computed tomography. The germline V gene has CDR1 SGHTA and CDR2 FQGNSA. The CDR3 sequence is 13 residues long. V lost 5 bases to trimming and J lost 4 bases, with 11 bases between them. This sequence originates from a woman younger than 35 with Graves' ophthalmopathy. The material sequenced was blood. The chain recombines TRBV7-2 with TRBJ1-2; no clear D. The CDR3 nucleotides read TGTGCCAGCAGCCTGGCGCGGCTCTATGGCTACACCTTC. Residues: CASSLARLYGYTF.